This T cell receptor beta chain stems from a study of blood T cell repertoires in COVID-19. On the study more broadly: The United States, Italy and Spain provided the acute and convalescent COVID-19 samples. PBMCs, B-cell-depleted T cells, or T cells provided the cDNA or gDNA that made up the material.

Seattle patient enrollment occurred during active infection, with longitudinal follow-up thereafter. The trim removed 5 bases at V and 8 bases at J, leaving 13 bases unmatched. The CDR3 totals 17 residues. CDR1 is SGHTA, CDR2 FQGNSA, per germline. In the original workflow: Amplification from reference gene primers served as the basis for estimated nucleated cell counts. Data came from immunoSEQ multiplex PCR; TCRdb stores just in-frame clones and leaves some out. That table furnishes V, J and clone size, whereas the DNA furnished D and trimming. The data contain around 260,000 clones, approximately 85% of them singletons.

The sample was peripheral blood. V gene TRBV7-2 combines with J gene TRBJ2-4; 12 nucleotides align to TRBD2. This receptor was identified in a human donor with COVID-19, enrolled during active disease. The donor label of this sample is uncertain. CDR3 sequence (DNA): TGTGCCAGCAGCCGTCGACTAGCGGGAGTCATTGGGGACATTCAGTACTTC. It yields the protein CASSRRLAGVIGDIQYF.